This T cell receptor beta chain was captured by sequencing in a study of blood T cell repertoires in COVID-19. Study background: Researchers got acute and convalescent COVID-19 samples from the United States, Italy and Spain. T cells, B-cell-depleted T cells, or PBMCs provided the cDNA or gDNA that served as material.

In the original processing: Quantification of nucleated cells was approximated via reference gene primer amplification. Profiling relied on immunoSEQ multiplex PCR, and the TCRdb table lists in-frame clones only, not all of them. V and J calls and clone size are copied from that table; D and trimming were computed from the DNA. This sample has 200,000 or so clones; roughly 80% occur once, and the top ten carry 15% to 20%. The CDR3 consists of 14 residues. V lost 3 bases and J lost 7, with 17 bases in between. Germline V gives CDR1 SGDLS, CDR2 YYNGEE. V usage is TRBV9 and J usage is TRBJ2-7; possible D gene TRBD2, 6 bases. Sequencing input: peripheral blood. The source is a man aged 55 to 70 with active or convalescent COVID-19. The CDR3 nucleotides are TGTGCCAGCAGCGCGTGGAGGGCCTCTAGGGAGCAGTACTTC. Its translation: CASSAWRASREQYF.